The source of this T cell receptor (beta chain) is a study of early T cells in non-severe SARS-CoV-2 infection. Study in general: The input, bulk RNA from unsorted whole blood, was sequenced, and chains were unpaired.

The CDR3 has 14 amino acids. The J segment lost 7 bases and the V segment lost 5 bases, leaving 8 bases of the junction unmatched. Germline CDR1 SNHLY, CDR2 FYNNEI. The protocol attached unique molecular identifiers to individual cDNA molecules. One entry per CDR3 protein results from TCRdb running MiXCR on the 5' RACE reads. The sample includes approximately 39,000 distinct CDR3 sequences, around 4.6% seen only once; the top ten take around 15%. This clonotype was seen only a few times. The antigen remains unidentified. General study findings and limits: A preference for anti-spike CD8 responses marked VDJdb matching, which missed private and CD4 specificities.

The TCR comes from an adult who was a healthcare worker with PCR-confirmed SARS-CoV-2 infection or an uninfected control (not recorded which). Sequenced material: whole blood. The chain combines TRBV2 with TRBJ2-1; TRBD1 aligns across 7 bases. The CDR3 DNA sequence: TGTGCCAGCAGTTCCGACAGGGCGACTAATGAGCAGTTCTTC. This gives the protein CASSSDRATNEQFF.